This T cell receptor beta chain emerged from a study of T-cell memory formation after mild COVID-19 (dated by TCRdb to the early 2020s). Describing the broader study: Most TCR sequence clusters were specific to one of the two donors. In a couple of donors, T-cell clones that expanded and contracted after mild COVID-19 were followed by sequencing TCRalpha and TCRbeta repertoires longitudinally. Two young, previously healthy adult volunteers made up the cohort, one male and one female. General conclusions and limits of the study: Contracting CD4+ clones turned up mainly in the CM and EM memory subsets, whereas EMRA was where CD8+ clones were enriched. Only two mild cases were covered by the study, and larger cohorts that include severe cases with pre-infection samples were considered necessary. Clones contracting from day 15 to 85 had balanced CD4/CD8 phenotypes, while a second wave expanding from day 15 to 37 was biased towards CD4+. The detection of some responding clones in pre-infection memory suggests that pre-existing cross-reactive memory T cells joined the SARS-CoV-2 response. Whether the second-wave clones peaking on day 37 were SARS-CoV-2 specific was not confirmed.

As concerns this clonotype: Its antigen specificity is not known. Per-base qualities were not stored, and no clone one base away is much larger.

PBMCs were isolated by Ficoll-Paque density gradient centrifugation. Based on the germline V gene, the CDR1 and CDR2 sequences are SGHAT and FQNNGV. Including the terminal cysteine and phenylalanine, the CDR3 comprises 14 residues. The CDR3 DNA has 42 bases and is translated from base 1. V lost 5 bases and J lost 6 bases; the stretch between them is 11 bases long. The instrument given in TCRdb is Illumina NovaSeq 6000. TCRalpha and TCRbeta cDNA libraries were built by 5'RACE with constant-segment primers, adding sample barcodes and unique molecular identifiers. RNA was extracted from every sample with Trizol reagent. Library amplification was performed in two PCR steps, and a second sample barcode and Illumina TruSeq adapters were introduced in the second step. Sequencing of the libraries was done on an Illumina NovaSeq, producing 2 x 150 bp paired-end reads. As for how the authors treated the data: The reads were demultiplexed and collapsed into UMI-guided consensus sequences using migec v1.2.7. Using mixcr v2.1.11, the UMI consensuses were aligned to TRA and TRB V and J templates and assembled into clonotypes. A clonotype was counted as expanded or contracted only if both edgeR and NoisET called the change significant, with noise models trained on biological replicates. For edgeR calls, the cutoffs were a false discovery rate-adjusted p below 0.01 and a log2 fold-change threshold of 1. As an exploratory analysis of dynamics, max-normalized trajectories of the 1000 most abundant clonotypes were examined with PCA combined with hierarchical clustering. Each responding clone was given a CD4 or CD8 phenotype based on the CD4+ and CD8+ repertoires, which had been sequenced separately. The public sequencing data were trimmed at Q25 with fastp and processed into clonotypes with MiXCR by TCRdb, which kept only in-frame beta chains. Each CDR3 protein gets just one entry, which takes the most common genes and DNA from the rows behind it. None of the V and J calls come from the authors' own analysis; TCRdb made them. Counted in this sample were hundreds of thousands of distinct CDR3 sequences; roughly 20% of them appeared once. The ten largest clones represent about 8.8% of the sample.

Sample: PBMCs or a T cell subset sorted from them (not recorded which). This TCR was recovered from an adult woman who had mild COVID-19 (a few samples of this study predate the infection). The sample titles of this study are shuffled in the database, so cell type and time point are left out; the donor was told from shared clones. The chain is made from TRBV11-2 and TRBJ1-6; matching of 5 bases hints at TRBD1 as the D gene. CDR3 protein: CASSTRQSNSPLHF. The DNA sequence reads TGTGCCAGCAGCACCCGACAGTCTAATTCACCCCTCCACTTT.